The T cell receptor (beta chain) described here comes from a study of tumor and adjacent non-tumor tissue in lung cancer. Looking at the study overall: The cohort had 12 adenocarcinoma, a couple of squamous cell and 1 small cell patients. Study findings and constraints: Tumor tissue had significantly higher TCR diversity than normal lung. Top 100 clones took a larger repertoire share in normal lung.

Germline loops: CDR1 MNHNS, CDR2 SASEGT. The CDR3 covers 13 residues. On this clonotype itself: Its antigen is still unknown. Because it lacks the conserved phenylalanine or tryptophan at the end, this CDR3 is likely a read error.

The template was RNA from unsorted bulk tissue. The library came from three nested PCR rounds adapted from ARM-PCR protocols. TCRdb analysed the multiplex PCR reads with MiXCR anew, one entry per CDR3 protein. The sample consists of some 100,000 distinct CDR3 sequences, approximately 71% of them appearing once. This clonotype originated in a woman aged 55-69 years with non-small cell lung cancer. The sample taken for sequencing was lung tumor tissue. This rearrangement joins TRBV6-1 to TRBJ2-3; D remains ambiguous. CDR3 bases: TGTGCCAGCAGTGAATCGCCGCTGGATACTCAGTATCTT. Translation: CASSESPLDTQYL.